The source of this T cell receptor (beta chain) is a study of CD8+ T cells in alopecia areata. Study-wide background: The authors grafted skin from approximately 6-13-month-old C3H/HeJ donors with spontaneous alopecia onto approximately 6-11-week-old female C3H/HeJ mice.

The authors extracted RNA and reverse transcribed it into cDNA as the sequencing template. Profiled with immunoSEQ multiplex PCR; TCRdb holds only in-frame clones, not every one. The sample has over 100,000 clones, none seen only once; the top ten hold 15% to 20%. Remarks on this clone: Its antigen is as yet unknown. Gene names are mouse gene names.

Regarding the study as a whole: Scalp sample data also include resident alphabeta T cells from normal skin. Patients shared TCRs less clearly than mice did, possibly for HLA-related reasons. Researchers report lesional scalp, most notably alopecia totalis/universalis, outstripped normal scalp in clonality.

Material: lesional skin. The clonotype was recovered from a C3H/HeJ mouse with alopecia areata. For this mouse line, the MHC haplotype is H2-k.

The CDR3 reads CASSIGGDRKNAEQFF. CDR3 bases read: TGTGCCAGCAGTATTGGGGGGGACAGAAAAAATGCT. The gene calls are TRBV19 and TRBJ2-1, with D perhaps TRBD2 (8 bases). The CDR3 extends 4 residues past the end of the read, so its final part is completed from the germline J gene. The germline CDR1 and CDR2 sequences are FNHDT and SITEND (reference sequence). V was shortened by 2 bases and J by 5 bases, with 17 bases between the two germline ends. The CDR3 contains 16 residues.